This T cell receptor beta chain was captured in a study of cytomegalovirus exposure and HLA in healthy donors. Study-wide findings and caveats: Sequencing had likely introduced a cluster of highly shared sequence variants as an artifact. Trimming of TCR beta V- and J-genes showed a link, identified in a later analysis, to a missense DCLRE1C variant. In a later analysis, at a false discovery rate of 0.05, about 17,000 TCR beta sequences matched HLA alleles.

A remark on this clone: Antigen specificity is unknown.

The primer mix had 60 Vbeta and 13 Jbeta primers. Repertoires were generated with immunoSEQ multiplex PCR, while TCRdb's copy carries only in-frame clones and drops some. Of roughly 130,000 clones in the sample, more than 65% were seen once. Germline V gives CDR1 SEHNR, CDR2 FQNEAQ (reference sequence). The V end lost 0 bases, the J end lost 2 bases, and 11 bases lay between the germline ends. The CDR3 totals 16 residues. Sequenced sample: PBMCs. The sequence was obtained from a woman between 18 and 29 years old in good health and CMV-seropositive. The V call is TRBV7-9, the J call TRBJ2-1; D is perhaps TRBD2 (5 bases). The CDR3 loop is CASSLAGISAYNEQFF. The CDR3 DNA sequence: TGTGCCAGCAGCTTAGCCGGGATTAGCGCCTACAATGAGCAGTTCTTC.